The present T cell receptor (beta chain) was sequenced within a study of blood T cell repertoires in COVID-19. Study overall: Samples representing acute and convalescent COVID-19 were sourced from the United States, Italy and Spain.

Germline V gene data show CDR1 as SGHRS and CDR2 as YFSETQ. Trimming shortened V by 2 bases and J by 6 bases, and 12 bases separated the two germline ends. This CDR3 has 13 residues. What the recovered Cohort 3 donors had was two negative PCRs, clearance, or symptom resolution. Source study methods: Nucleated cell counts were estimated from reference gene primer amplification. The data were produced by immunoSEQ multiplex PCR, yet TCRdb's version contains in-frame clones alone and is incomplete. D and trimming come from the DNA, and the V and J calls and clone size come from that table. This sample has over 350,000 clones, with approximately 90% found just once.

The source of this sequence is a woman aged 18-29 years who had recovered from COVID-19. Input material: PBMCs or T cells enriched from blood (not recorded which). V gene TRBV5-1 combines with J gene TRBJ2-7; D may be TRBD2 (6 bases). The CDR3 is CASSFSGEGEQYF. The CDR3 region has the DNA TGCGCCAGCAGCTTCTCGGGGGAAGGCGAGCAGTACTTC.